Detailed here is one T cell receptor (beta chain). Its specificity is unknown. This specimen comes from a study of T cell responses to AZD1222 COVID-19 vaccine. Points from the study as a whole: The study sampled repertoires only after the peak T cell response. Most donors were white British and more were female, and clonal diversity was possibly underestimated.

This CDR3 has 11 amino acids. The germline V gene has CDR1 SQVTM and CDR2 ANQGSEA. With 8 bases removed from V and 0 bases from J, the gap between germline ends came to 7 bases. This table comes from immunoSEQ multiplex PCR, and its TCRdb copy is limited to in-frame clones, with some not included. This table holds under 200,000 clones, roughly 93% found once. The chain has TRBV29-1 and TRBJ2-5; possible D gene TRBD2, 5 bases. The clonotype was recovered from an adult in good health. The sequencing here drew on peripheral blood, taken on day 0 of AZD1222 vaccination. The chain's CDR3 is CSHGNQETQYF. As DNA, the CDR3 is TGCAGCCACGGGAACCAAGAGACCCAGTACTTC.